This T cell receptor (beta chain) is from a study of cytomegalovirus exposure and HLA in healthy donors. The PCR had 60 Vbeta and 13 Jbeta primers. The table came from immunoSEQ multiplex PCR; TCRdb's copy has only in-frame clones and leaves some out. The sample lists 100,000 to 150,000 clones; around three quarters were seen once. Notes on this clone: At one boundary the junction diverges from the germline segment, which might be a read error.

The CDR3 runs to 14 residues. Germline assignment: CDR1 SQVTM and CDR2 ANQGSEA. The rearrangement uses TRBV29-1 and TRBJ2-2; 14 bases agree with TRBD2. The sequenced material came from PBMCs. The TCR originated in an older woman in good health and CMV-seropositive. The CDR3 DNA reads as TGCAGCGGGACTAGCGGGGGGCACACCGGGGAGCCGTTTTTT. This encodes CSGTSGGHTGEPFF.